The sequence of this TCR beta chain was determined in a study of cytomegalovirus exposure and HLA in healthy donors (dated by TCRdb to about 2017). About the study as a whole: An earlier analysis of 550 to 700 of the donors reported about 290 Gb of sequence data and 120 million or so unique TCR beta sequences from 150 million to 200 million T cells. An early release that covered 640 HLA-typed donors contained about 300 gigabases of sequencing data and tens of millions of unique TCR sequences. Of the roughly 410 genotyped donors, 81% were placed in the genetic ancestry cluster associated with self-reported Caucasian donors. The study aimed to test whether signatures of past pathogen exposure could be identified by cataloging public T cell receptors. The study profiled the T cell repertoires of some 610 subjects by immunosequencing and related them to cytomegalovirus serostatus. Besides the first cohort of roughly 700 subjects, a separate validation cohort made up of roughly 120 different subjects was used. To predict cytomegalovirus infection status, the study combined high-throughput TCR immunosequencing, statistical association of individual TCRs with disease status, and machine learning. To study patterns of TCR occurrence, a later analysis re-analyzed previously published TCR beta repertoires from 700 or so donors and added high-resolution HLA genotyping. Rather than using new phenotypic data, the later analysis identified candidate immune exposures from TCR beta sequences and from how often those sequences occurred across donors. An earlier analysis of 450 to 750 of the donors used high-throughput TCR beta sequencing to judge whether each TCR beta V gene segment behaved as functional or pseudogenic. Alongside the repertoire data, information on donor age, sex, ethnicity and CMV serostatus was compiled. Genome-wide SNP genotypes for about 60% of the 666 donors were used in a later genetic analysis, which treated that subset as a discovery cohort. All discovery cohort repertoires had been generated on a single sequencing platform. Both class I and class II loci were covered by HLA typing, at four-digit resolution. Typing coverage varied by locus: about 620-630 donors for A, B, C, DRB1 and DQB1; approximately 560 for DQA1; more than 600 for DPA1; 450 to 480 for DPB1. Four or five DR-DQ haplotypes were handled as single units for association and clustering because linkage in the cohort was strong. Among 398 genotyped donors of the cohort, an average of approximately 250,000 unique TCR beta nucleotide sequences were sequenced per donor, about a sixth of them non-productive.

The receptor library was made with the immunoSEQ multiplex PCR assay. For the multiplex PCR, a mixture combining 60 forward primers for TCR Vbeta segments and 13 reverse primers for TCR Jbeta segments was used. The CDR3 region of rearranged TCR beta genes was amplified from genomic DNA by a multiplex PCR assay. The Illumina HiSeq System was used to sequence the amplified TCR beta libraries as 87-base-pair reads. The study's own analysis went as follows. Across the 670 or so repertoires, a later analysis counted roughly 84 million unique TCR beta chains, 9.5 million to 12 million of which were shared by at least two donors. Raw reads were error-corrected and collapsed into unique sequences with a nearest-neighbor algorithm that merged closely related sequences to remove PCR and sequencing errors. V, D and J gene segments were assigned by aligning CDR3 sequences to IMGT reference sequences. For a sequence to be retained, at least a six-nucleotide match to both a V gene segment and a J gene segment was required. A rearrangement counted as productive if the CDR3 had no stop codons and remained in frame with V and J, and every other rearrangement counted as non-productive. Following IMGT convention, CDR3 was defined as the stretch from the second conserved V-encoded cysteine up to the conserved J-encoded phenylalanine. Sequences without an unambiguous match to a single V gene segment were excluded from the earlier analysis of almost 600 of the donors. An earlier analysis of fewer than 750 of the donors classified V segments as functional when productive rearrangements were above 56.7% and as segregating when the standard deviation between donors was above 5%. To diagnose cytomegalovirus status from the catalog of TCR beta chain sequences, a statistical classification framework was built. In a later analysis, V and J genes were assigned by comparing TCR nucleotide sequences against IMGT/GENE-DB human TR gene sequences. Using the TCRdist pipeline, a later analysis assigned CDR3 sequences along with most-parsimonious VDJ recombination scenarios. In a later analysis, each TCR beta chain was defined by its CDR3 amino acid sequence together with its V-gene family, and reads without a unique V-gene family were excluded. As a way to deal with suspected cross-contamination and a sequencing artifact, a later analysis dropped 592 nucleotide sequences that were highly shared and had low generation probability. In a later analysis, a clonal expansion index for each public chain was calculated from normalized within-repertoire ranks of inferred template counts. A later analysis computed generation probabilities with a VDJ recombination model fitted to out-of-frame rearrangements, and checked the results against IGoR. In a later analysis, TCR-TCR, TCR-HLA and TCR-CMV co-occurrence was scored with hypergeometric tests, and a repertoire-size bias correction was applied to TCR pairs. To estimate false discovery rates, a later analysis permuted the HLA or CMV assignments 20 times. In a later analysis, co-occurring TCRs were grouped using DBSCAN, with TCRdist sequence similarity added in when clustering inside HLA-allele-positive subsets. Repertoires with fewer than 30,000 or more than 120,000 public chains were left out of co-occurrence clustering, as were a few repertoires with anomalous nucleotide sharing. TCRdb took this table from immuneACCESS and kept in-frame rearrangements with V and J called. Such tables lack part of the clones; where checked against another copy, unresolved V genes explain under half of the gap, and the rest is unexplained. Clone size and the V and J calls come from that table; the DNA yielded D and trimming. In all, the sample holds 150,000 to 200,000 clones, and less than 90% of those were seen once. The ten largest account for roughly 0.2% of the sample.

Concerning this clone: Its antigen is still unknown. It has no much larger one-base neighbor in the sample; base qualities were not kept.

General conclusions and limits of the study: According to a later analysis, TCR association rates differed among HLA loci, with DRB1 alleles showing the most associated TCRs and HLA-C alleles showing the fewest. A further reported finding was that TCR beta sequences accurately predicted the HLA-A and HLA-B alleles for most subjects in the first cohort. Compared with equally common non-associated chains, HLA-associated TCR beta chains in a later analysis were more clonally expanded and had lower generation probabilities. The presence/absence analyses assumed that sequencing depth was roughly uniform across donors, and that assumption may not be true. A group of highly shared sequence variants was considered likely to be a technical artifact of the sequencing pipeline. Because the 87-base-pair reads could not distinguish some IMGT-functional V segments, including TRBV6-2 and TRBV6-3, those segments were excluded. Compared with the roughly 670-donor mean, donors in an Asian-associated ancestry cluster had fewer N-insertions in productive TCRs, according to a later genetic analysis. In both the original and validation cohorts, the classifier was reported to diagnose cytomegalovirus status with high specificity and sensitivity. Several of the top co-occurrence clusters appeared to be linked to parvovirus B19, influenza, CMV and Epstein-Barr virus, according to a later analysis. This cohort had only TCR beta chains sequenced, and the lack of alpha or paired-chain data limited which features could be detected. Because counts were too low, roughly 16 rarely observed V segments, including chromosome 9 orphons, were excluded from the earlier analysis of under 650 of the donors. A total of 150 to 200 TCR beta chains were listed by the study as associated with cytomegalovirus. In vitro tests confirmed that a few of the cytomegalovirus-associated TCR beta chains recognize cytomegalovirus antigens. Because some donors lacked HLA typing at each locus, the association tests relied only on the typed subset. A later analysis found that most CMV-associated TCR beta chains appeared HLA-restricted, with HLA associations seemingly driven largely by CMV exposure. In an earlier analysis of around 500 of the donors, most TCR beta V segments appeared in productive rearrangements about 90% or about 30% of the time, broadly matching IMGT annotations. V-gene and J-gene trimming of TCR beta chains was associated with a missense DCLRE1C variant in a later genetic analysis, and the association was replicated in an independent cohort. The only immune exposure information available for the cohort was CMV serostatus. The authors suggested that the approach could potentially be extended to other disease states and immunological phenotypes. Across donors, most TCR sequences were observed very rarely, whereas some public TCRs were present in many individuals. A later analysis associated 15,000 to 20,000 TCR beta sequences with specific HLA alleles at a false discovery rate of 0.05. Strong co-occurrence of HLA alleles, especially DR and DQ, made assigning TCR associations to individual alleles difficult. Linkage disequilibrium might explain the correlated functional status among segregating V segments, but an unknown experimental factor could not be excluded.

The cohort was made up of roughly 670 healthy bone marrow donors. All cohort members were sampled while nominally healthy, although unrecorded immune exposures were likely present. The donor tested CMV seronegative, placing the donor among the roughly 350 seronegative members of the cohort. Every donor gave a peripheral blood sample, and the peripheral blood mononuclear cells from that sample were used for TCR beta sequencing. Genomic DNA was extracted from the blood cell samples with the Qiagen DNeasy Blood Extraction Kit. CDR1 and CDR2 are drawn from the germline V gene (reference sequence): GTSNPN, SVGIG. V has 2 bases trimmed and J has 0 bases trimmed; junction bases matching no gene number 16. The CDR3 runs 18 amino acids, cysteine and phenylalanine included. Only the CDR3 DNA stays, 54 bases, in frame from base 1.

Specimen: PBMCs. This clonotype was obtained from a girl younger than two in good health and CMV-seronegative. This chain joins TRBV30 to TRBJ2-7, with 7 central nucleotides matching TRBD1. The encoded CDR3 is CAWSFFPTQQGPSYEQYF. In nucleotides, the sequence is TGTGCCTGGAGTTTTTTCCCGACACAACAGGGGCCCTCCTACGAGCAGTACTTC.